Each of the 28 T cell receptor beta chains below was sequenced from the same sample in a study of blood T cell repertoires in COVID-19. Assay: immunoSEQ multiplex PCR; the TCRdb copy retains only in-frame clones and omits some. The sample includes about 240,000 clones, around 84% of them seen just once. Sequences were obtained from peripheral blood. These receptors were taken from a woman aged 70-85 years with active or convalescent COVID-19.

The chain couples TRBV6-1 to TRBJ2-7, with 8 bases identical to TRBD1. Looked up from germline, CDR1 is MNHNS and CDR2 is SASEGT. The CDR3 consists of 13 residues. V dropped 2 bases and J dropped 5; count of bases not matched to a gene: 2. The CDR3 protein is CASSEQGANEQYF. The DNA for the CDR3 is TGTGCCAGCAGTGAACAGGGGGCCAACGAGCAGTACTTC.

The chain has TRBV4-2 and TRBJ1-5, with D possibly TRBD1 on 5 matching bases. Germline values: CDR1 LGHNA, CDR2 YNFKEQ. Trimming left V 0 bases short and J 3 bases short, with 12 bases between. This CDR3 is built from 16 residues. The CDR3 reads CASSQDQGQPNQPQHF. CDR3 DNA: TGTGCCAGCAGCCAAGATCAGGGTCAGCCCAATCAGCCCCAGCATTTT.

V gene TRBV11-2 combines with J gene TRBJ2-7; 7 bases match TRBD1. Trimming cost V 4 bases and J 6 bases; bases outside gene matches: 6. Germline V gives CDR1 SGHAT, CDR2 FQNNGV. The CDR3 spans 13 residues. In DNA, the CDR3 is TGTGCCAGCAGCTCACTAACAGGGGTCGAGCAGTACTTC. This translates into CASSSLTGVEQYF.

In its sample, this clone was seen a few times. The chain is built from TRBV19 and TRBJ1-1; D remains ambiguous. The V and J ends lost 3 bases and 0 bases respectively, with 14 bases between them. Germline V lookup: CDR1 LNHDA, CDR2 SQIVND (reference sequence). This CDR3 is built from 16 residues. In nucleotides, the CDR3 is TGTGCCAGTAGTATCTTCACCGGGAGAGTGAACACTGAAGCTTTCTTT. It is translated as CASSIFTGRVNTEAFF.

This clone was observed once. V usage is TRBV13 and J usage is TRBJ2-1; TRBD1 is a possible D gene (5 bases). This CDR3 is 19 amino acids long. Trimming removed 1 base at V and 5 bases at J, with 24 bases between. Germline V CDR1 and CDR2: PRHDT, FYEKMQ (reference sequence). The DNA for the CDR3 is TGTGCCAGCAGCTTAGATGGTTCCTACTCCACACAGGTGAACAATGAGCAGTTCTTC. It is translated as CASSLDGSYSTQVNNEQFF.

J is TRBJ1-4 and V is TRBV5-6; TRBD1 matches 8 bases. Per the germline V gene, CDR1 is SGHDT and CDR2 is YYEEEE. V shed 4 bases and J 8 bases; nucleotides not matched to a gene: 7. The CDR3 runs to 14 residues. The CDR3 DNA sequence: TGTGCCAGCAGCAGACTTAGGACAGGGGAAAAACTGTTTTTT. As protein: CASSRLRTGEKLFF.

The J gene is TRBJ2-1, the V gene TRBV5-5; weak D call: TRBD2 (5 bases). Per the germline V gene, CDR1 is SGHKS and CDR2 is YYEKEE (reference sequence). V was cut by 1 base and J by 5 bases, with 7 bases left in between. This CDR3 spans 13 amino acids. The CDR3 protein is CASSLRGNNEQFF. CDR3 in DNA: TGTGCCAGCAGCTTGAGAGGGAACAATGAGCAGTTCTTC.

This clone was observed once. The rearrangement links TRBV7-8 to TRBJ2-5, with 8 nucleotides matching TRBD2. The CDR3 has 15 residues. V trimming: 5 bases; J trimming: 5 bases; junction bases outside the gene matches: 10. Per germline, CDR1 SGHVS and CDR2 FQNEAQ. CDR3 in amino acids: CASSPRSGAGETQYF. CDR3 coding DNA: TGTGCCAGCAGCCCACGTAGCGGGGCGGGGGAGACCCAGTACTTC.

This clone was counted once. CDR3 region: CASKARTNYGYTF. The CDR3 DNA reads as TGTGCCAGCAAAGCAAGAACTAACTATGGCTACACCTTC. The chain couples TRBV6-5 to TRBJ1-2; D unclear. V was shortened by 7 bases and J by 0 bases, with 9 bases between the two germline ends. The CDR3 runs to 13 residues. Germline-derived CDR1 and CDR2 are MNHEY and SVGAGI.

This chain connects TRBV11-2 to TRBJ2-7, with a tentative D call TRBD2 (6 bases). Germline assignment: CDR1 SGHAT and CDR2 FQNNGV. The CDR3 length is 14 residues. V was trimmed by 4 bases and J by 4 bases, leaving 14 bases between them. CDR3 nucleotides: TGTGCCAGCAGCTCCCCGGAGGGTCGATACGAGCAGTACTTC. Encoded protein: CASSSPEGRYEQYF. Combining the CDR3 with reference TRBV11-2 and TRBJ2-7 gives the whole variable domain EAGVAQSPRYKIIEKRQSVAFWCNPISGHATLYWYQQILGQGPKLLIQFQNNGVVDDSQLPKDRFSAERLKGVDSTLKIQPAKLEDSAVYLCASSSPEGRYEQYFGPGTRLTVT.

This rearrangement joins TRBV5-4 to TRBJ2-7; 7 bases match TRBD2. The V gene's germline CDR1 is SGHNT and CDR2 YYREEE (reference sequence). J gave up 2 bases and V 4 bases, and 18 bases lay outside the gene matches. The CDR3 extends over 18 amino acids. The CDR3 sequence is CASSLGRLAGGGTYEQYF. The CDR3 bases are TGTGCCAGCAGCCTAGGGAGGTTGGCTGGGGGGGGAACCTACGAGCAGTACTTC.

The chain has TRBV9 and TRBJ2-7; D gene uncertain. The CDR3 loop spans 13 amino acids. Trimming took off 4 bases at V and 2 bases at J, with 10 bases between the two ends. Germline assignment: CDR1 SGDLS and CDR2 YYNGEE. The CDR3: CASSNRPPYEQYF. The CDR3 DNA sequence: TGTGCCAGCAGCAACAGACCACCCTACGAGCAGTACTTC. The complete variable domain, with remaining parts taken from reference TRBV9 and TRBJ2-7, reads DSGVTQTPKHLITATGQRVTLRCSPRSGDLSVYWYQQSLDQGLQFLIQYYNGEERAKGNILERFSAQQFPDLHSELNLSSLELGDSALYFCASSNRPPYEQYFGPGTRLTVT.

V is TRBV7-2 and J is TRBJ2-5, with TRBD2 matching 8 bases. Trimming at V came to 2 bases and at J to 1 base, leaving 0 bases not matched to a gene. CDR3 length: 14 residues. Germline values: CDR1 SGHTA, CDR2 FQGNSA. The CDR3: CASSLLAGQETQYF. The DNA of the CDR3 is TGTGCCAGCAGCTTACTAGCGGGCCAAGAGACCCAGTACTTC.

The chain has TRBV5-1 and TRBJ2-7, with TRBD1 matching 8 bases. Germline lookup yields CDR1 SGHRS and CDR2 YFSETQ. With 3 bases clipped from V and 3 bases from J, the junction kept 8 bases outside the gene matches. This CDR3 contains 15 residues. The CDR3 reads CASSSKDRASYEQYF. The CDR3 region has the DNA TGCGCCAGCAGCTCAAAGGACAGGGCGAGCTACGAGCAGTACTTC. The whole variable domain, filled in from reference TRBV5-1 and TRBJ2-7, reads KAGVTQTPRYLIKTRGQQVTLSCSPISGHRSVSWYQQTPGQGLQFLFEYFSETQRNKGNFPGRFSGRQFSNSRSEMNVSTLELGDSALYLCASSSKDRASYEQYFGPGTRLTVT.

The chain has TRBV6-2 or TRBV6-3 and TRBJ2-5; weak D call: TRBD1 (6 bases). V gave up 2 bases and J gave up 0 bases, with 10 bases separating them. Germline values: CDR1 MNHEY, CDR2 SVGEGT. This CDR3 has 15 amino acids. For the CDR3, the DNA is TGTGCCAGCAGTTACGAGGGACACCACCAAGAGACCCAGTACTTC. This gives the protein CASSYEGHHQETQYF.

The table lists this clone with a few counts. In nucleotides, the CDR3 is TGCGCCAGCAGCTTGGTTGCAGGGGCCGATGGCTACACCTTC. This codes for CASSLVAGADGYTF. This chain joins TRBV5-1 and TRBJ1-2; TRBD1 might be the D (6 bases). Trimming removed 0 bases from V and 6 bases from J, with 12 bases in between. Germline V gene lookup returns CDR1 SGHRS and CDR2 YFSETQ. CDR3 length: 14 residues. Full variable domain (outside the CDR3, taken from reference TRBV5-1 and TRBJ1-2): KAGVTQTPRYLIKTRGQQVTLSCSPISGHRSVSWYQQTPGQGLQFLFEYFSETQRNKGNFPGRFSGRQFSNSRSEMNVSTLELGDSALYLCASSLVAGADGYTFGSGTRLTVV.

This clone was seen once. The genes are TRBV7-3 and TRBJ2-1, with TRBD2 matching 7 bases. The germline V gene encodes CDR1 SGHTA and CDR2 FQGTGA. The CDR3 totals 15 residues. The V segment lost 5 bases and the J segment 2 bases; nucleotides outside the gene matches: 6. CDR3 region: CASSRDRGAYNEQFF. For the CDR3, the DNA is TGTGCCAGCAGCCGGGACCGGGGGGCCTACAATGAGCAGTTCTTC.

The chain couples TRBV6-5 to TRBJ1-1; weak D call: TRBD1 (5 bases). V was clipped by 8 bases and J by 5 bases, with 9 bases between them. Germline V lookup: CDR1 MNHEY, CDR2 SVGAGI. CDR3 size: 11 residues. The CDR3 sequence: CASLRVTEAFF. CDR3 DNA sequence: TGTGCCAGCCTCAGGGTTACTGAAGCTTTCTTT.

This rearrangement joins TRBV6-5 to TRBJ1-6; perhaps TRBD1 as D (6 bases). V was shortened by 4 bases and J by 9 bases, with 13 bases between the two germline ends. CDR3 length: 14 amino acids. Germline CDR1 is MNHEY and CDR2 is SVGAGI. The CDR3 sequence is CASSWDGGRSPLHF. The CDR3 bases are TGTGCCAGCAGTTGGGACGGGGGGCGTTCACCCCTCCACTTT.

The chain recombines TRBV9 with TRBJ1-1, with D maybe TRBD1 (6 bases). V was shortened by 2 bases and J by 5 bases, with 13 bases between the two germline ends. The length of the CDR3 is 14 residues. Per germline, CDR1 SGDLS and CDR2 YYNGEE. CDR3 DNA: TGTGCCAGCAGCGTTGTAGGGGGAGGGACTGAAGCTTTCTTT. Translating it yields CASSVVGGGTEAFF. Together with reference TRBV9 and TRBJ1-1, the CDR3 gives the full variable domain: DSGVTQTPKHLITATGQRVTLRCSPRSGDLSVYWYQQSLDQGLQFLIQYYNGEERAKGNILERFSAQQFPDLHSELNLSSLELGDSALYFCASSVVGGGTEAFFGQGTRLTVV.

The V and J genes are TRBV5-4 and TRBJ1-2; D is undetermined. Germline lookup yields CDR1 SGHNT and CDR2 YYREEE (reference sequence). This CDR3 has 18 amino acids. V lost 0 bases and J lost 0, with 18 bases in between. CDR3: CASSLAPPNRKSNYGYTF. The CDR3 nucleotides read TGTGCCAGCAGCTTGGCCCCCCCGAACAGAAAATCTAACTATGGCTACACCTTC.

For the CDR3, the DNA is TGCGCCAGCAGCCGGGACGGCGCGGGGGGCCTAGAGCAGTACTTC. This encodes CASSRDGAGGLEQYF. This chain joins TRBV5-1 and TRBJ2-7; TRBD2 matches 8 bases. J lost 7 bases, V lost 4 bases, and 13 bases had no gene match. From germline, CDR1 is SGHRS and CDR2 YFSETQ. This CDR3 region has 15 residues.

V gene TRBV11-2 combines with J gene TRBJ1-1; TRBD1 aligns across 7 bases. V trimming: 3 bases; J trimming: 7 bases; junction bases outside the gene matches: 5. Per the germline V gene, CDR1 is SGHAT and CDR2 is FQNNGV. The CDR3 sequence is 13 residues long. The CDR3 DNA reads TGTGCCAGCAGCTTCACAGGGGCGGATGAAGCTTTCTTT. This codes for CASSFTGADEAFF.

DNA for the CDR3: TGTGCCAGCAGTGACAGGGGGCAGGACACCGGGGAGCTGTTTTTT. Encoded protein: CASSDRGQDTGELFF. V usage is TRBV2 and J usage is TRBJ2-2; the match to TRBD1 covers 8 bases. V lost 3 bases and J lost 3; bases outside the gene matches: 3. CDR1 is SNHLY and CDR2 is FYNNEI in the germline V gene. The CDR3 length is 15 residues.

The chain joins TRBV6-2 or TRBV6-3 to TRBJ2-7, with D perhaps matching TRBD2 (6 bases). V was shortened by 6 bases and J by 6 bases, with 15 bases between the two germline ends. Germline V gene sequence: CDR1 MNHEY, CDR2 SVGEGT. This CDR3 spans 13 amino acids. In DNA, the CDR3 is TGTGCCAGCAGCCGCCCATCGCGGGGCGAGCAGTACTTC. Protein product: CASSRPSRGEQYF.

The chain recombines TRBV11-1 with TRBJ1-2, with a tentative D call TRBD1 (5 bases). Trimming removed 0 bases from V and 8 bases from J, with 7 bases in between. This CDR3 is built from 12 residues. Germline V CDR1 and CDR2: SGHAT, FQDESV (reference sequence). The CDR3 DNA reads as TGTGCCAGCAGCTTAGCCCGGGGGGGCTACACCTTC. Translated, it gives CASSLARGGYTF.

The J gene is TRBJ2-7, the V gene TRBV6-5; 8 positions match TRBD1. Germline CDR1 and CDR2: MNHEY and SVGAGI. The CDR3 is 14 residues long. Trimming at V came to 7 bases and at J to 6 bases, leaving 11 bases not matched to a gene. CDR3 amino acids: CASKVGDRGREQYF. CDR3 nucleotides: TGTGCCAGCAAAGTAGGAGACAGGGGACGCGAGCAGTACTTC.

The chain has TRBV7-2 and TRBJ1-4; 8 bases match TRBD1. The CDR3 sequence is 16 residues long. Per the germline V gene, CDR1 is SGHTA and CDR2 is FQGNSA. J lost 4 bases, V lost 2 bases, and 6 bases had no gene match. The chain's CDR3 is CASSLRQGWGNEKLFF. The CDR3 coding sequence is TGTGCCAGCAGCTTACGACAGGGGTGGGGTAATGAAAAACTGTTTTTT.